This passage covers 30 T cell receptor beta chains from one sample sequenced in a study of tumor-infiltrating lymphocytes in localized non-small cell lung cancer. Data came from immunoSEQ multiplex PCR; TCRdb stores just in-frame clones and leaves some out. The data show tens of thousands of clones, 70% to 90% seen once. The sample comprised lung tumor tissue. The receptors derive from a human donor with non-small cell lung cancer.

The rearrangement links TRBV5-4 to TRBJ2-5, with TRBD2 identical over 15 bases. J was trimmed by 2 bases and V by 4 bases; bases with no gene match: 6. The CDR3 runs to 17 residues. Germline loops: CDR1 SGHNT, CDR2 YYREEE (reference sequence). The CDR3 region is CASSRGLAGGVQETQYF. CDR3 coding DNA: TGTGCCAGCAGCCGTGGACTAGCGGGGGGGGTGCAAGAGACCCAGTACTTC.

The chain links TRBV2 to TRBJ2-2, with 7 bases lining up with TRBD2. This CDR3 has 15 amino acids. The trim removed 1 base at V and 7 bases at J, leaving 6 bases unmatched. CDR1 SNHLY and CDR2 FYNNEI come from the germline V gene. The CDR3 loop reads CASSEEKGGIGELFF. The CDR3 nucleotides read TGTGCCAGCAGTGAAGAGAAGGGAGGGATCGGGGAGCTGTTTTTT.

The chain links TRBV4-3 to TRBJ1-6; D is undetermined. CDR1 and CDR2 from the germline V gene are LGHNA and YSLEER. CDR3 length: 18 amino acids. Between the trimmed V and J ends, which lost 1 base and 11 bases, there was a span of 24 bases. CDR3 loop: CASSQGAPAGLALAPLHF. Here the CDR3 DNA reads TGCGCCAGCAGCCAAGGTGCTCCCGCGGGCCTCGCTTTAGCACCCCTCCACTTT.

The rearrangement links TRBV7-9 to TRBJ1-1; D remains unclear. The V end lost 2 bases, the J end lost 2 bases, and 9 bases lay between the germline ends. Germline CDR1 is SEHNR and CDR2 is FQNEAQ (reference sequence). CDR3 length equals 14 residues. CDR3 amino acids: CASSLPGPNTEAFF. The DNA of the CDR3 is TGTGCCAGCAGCTTACCGGGCCCAAACACTGAAGCTTTCTTT.

Here the CDR3 reads CASSPETGRQGNEKLFF. DNA for the CDR3: TGCGCCAGCAGCCCCGAGACAGGCAGGCAGGGTAATGAAAAACTGTTTTTT. The chain recombines TRBV4-3 with TRBJ1-4; tentatively, D is TRBD1 (6 bases). V shed 4 bases and J shed 4 bases, with 19 bases lying between them. Germline V gene lookup returns CDR1 LGHNA and CDR2 YSLEER. This CDR3 is 17 amino acids long.

In its sample, this clone was seen once. The V gene is TRBV9, the J gene TRBJ1-5; a possible D gene is TRBD1 (5 bases). Per germline, CDR1 SGDLS and CDR2 YYNGEE. Trimming removed 3 bases from V and 7 bases from J, with 11 bases in between. This CDR3 has 13 amino acids. The CDR3 protein is CASSESGAQPQHF. The DNA for the CDR3 is TGTGCCAGCAGCGAGAGCGGGGCACAGCCCCAGCATTTT. Based on the CDR3 plus reference TRBV9 and TRBJ1-5, the full variable domain is DSGVTQTPKHLITATGQRVTLRCSPRSGDLSVYWYQQSLDQGLQFLIQYYNGEERAKGNILERFSAQQFPDLHSELNLSSLELGDSALYFCASSESGAQPQHFGDGTRLSIL.

This chain connects TRBV4-3 to TRBJ2-3, with D perhaps TRBD2 (6 bases). This CDR3 spans 15 amino acids. V shed 4 bases and J shed 1 base, with 12 bases lying between them. Germline loops: CDR1 LGHNA, CDR2 YSLEER. The CDR3 loop is CASSPPGGRTDTQYF. DNA for the CDR3: TGCGCCAGCAGCCCCCCCGGGGGACGCACAGATACGCAGTATTTT.

This chain links TRBV6-1 with TRBJ2-1, with TRBD2 identical over 9 bases. The germline gives CDR1 MNHNS, CDR2 SASEGT. Unmatched junction bases numbered 4, after V lost 0 bases and J lost 7 bases. The CDR3 consists of 15 residues. Here the CDR3 reads CASSEAAGGYNEQFF. The CDR3 DNA sequence: TGTGCCAGCAGTGAAGCTGCGGGGGGGTATAATGAGCAGTTCTTC.

The genes are TRBV6-1 and TRBJ1-3, with D perhaps matching TRBD1 (5 bases). Deletions cut 4 bases from V and 2 bases from J, with 15 bases between. The CDR3 consists of 16 residues. Germline loops: CDR1 MNHNS, CDR2 SASEGT. DNA of the CDR3: TGTGCCAGCAGTGCCCTTTCGGGAGGGGCTGGAAACACCATATATTTT. This codes for CASSALSGGAGNTIYF.

V and J are TRBV12-5 and TRBJ1-1, with 7 bases fitting TRBD1. The CDR3 loop spans 15 amino acids. J was trimmed by 3 bases and V by 1 base; bases with no gene match: 5. The germline CDR1 and CDR2 sequences are LGHNT and FRNRAP. CDR3 sequence reads: CASGLGQGEDTEAFF. The CDR3, as DNA: TGTGCTAGTGGTTTGGGGCAGGGGGAGGACACTGAAGCTTTCTTT.

This clone was seen more than once but under ten times. The V call is TRBV7-3, the J call TRBJ2-3; no definite D call. Trimming removed 5 bases at V and 6 bases at J, with 15 bases between. This CDR3 is 14 amino acids long. Germline CDR1 reads SGHTA; CDR2 reads FQGTGA. CDR3: CASSMTPRADTQYF. The CDR3 bases are TGTGCCAGCAGCATGACCCCTCGGGCGGATACGCAGTATTTT. The full variable domain, completed using reference TRBV7-3 and TRBJ2-3, is GAGVSQTPSNKVTEKGKYVELRCDPISGHTALYWYRQSLGQGPEFLIYFQGTGAADDSGLPNDRFFAVRPEGSVSTLKIQRTERGDSAVYLCASSMTPRADTQYFGPGTRLTVL.

The rearrangement joins TRBV4-3 to TRBJ1-2; D uncertain. The V end was cut by 2 bases, the J end by 7 bases, with 11 bases between. The CDR3 is 13 residues long. Germline assignment: CDR1 LGHNA and CDR2 YSLEER. The CDR3 DNA follows: TGCGCCAGCAGCCAATCTGGGATTGGTGGCTACACCTTC. Translation: CASSQSGIGGYTF.

The rearrangement uses TRBV18 and TRBJ1-4, with D possibly TRBD1 on 6 matching bases. Germline-derived CDR1 and CDR2 are KGHSH and LQKENI. V was trimmed by 3 bases and J by 5 bases, leaving 10 bases between them. CDR3 length equals 14 residues. The CDR3 spells CASSPGAVNEKLFF. CDR3 sequence (DNA): TGTGCCAGCTCACCGGGGGCTGTAAATGAAAAACTGTTTTTT.

This chain joins TRBV7-3 and TRBJ2-3, with 7 bases that match TRBD1. CDR3 size: 14 residues. The trim removed 3 bases at V and 7 bases at J, leaving 7 bases unmatched. The germline CDR1 and CDR2 sequences are SGHTA and FQGTGA. CDR3 sequence: CASSFTDRTNTQYF. CDR3 DNA: TGTGCCAGCAGCTTTACGGACAGGACCAATACGCAGTATTTT.

The chain recombines TRBV7-9 with TRBJ2-3, with 8 bases that match TRBD1. From germline, CDR1 is SEHNR and CDR2 FQNEAQ (reference sequence). The junction had 13 bases not matched to a gene; V was cut back by 3 bases and J by 5 bases. CDR3 length equals 17 residues. The CDR3: CASSFGKTGVELDTQYF. The CDR3 DNA follows: TGTGCCAGCAGCTTTGGGAAGACAGGGGTAGAATTAGATACGCAGTATTTT.

The V gene is TRBV6-6, the J gene TRBJ1-1; no definite D call. CDR1 and CDR2 (germline): MNHNY, SVGAGI (reference sequence). V lost 5 bases, J lost 1 base, and 14 bases lay in between. This CDR3 comprises 15 residues. The CDR3 nucleotides read TGTGCCAGCAGTACTAGGGTCCCCAAGAACACTGAAGCTTTCTTT. Amino acids: CASSTRVPKNTEAFF.

This clone was counted a single time. The genes are TRBV4-3 and TRBJ2-7; 10 bases align to TRBD1. The CDR3 runs 16 residues. V was pared by 0 bases and J by 4 bases, with 6 bases of the junction left unmatched. Germline assignment: CDR1 LGHNA and CDR2 YSLEER. The CDR3: CASSQDFPGQGYEQYF. CDR3 nucleotide sequence: TGCGCCAGCAGCCAAGATTTCCCGGGACAGGGGTACGAGCAGTACTTC.

The chain links TRBV7-8 to TRBJ1-1, with D possibly matching TRBD1 (5 bases). CDR1 SGHVS and CDR2 FQNEAQ come from the germline V gene. CDR3 length: 14 residues. The germline V and J ends were trimmed by 5 bases and 1 base, with 11 bases remaining between them. CDR3 sequence (DNA): TGTGCCAGCAGCCCTATAACAGGGAACACTGAAGCTTTCTTT. It is translated as CASSPITGNTEAFF. Drawing the rest from reference TRBV7-8 and TRBJ1-1, the complete variable domain is GAGVSQSPRYKVAKRGQDVALRCDPISGHVSLFWYQQALGQGPEFLTYFQNEAQLDKSGLPSDRFFAERPEGSVSTLKIQRTQQEDSAVYLCASSPITGNTEAFFGQGTRLTVV.

J is TRBJ1-5 and V is TRBV6-1; D is unclear. Germline assignment: CDR1 MNHNS and CDR2 SASEGT. CDR3 length equals 16 residues. Trimming pared 1 base from V and 0 bases from J, leaving 10 bases between. Here the CDR3 DNA reads TGTGCCAGCAGTGAAGGGAGCGTAAATAGCAATCAGCCCCAGCATTTT. As protein: CASSEGSVNSNQPQHF.

The chain employs TRBV7-2 and TRBJ1-6, with a tentative D call TRBD1 (5 bases). Trimming left V 4 bases short and J 9 bases short, with 19 bases between. CDR3 length: 16 amino acids. CDR1 is SGHTA and CDR2 is FQGNSA in the germline V gene. CDR3 amino acids: CASSSARAQRGSPLHF. CDR3 nucleotides: TGTGCCAGCAGCTCAGCCAGGGCGCAGCGTGGTTCACCCCTCCACTTT.

The chain links TRBV7-8 to TRBJ1-4; 7 nucleotides line up with TRBD1. The ends lost 3 bases at V and 8 bases at J; junction bases unmatched: 3. The CDR3 runs 13 residues. Germline CDR1 and CDR2: SGHVS and FQNEAQ. CDR3 region: CASSFQGQEKLFF. In DNA, the CDR3 is TGTGCCAGCAGCTTCCAGGGACAGGAAAAACTGTTTTTT.

This clone occurred once. The rearrangement links TRBV6-1 to TRBJ2-7; possibly TRBD1 for D (6 bases). Germline CDR1 reads MNHNS; CDR2 reads SASEGT. The length of the CDR3 is 14 residues. The V end was cut by 4 bases, the J end by 8 bases, with 18 bases between. CDR3 loop: CASSGSGLWGQQYF. The CDR3 DNA sequence: TGTGCCAGCAGTGGATCAGGGCTGTGGGGGCAGCAGTACTTC.

This clone was seen a single time. The chain uses TRBV19 and TRBJ1-5; 7 bases fit TRBD1. V dropped 5 bases and J dropped 0; count of bases not matched to a gene: 13. CDR1 and CDR2 (germline): LNHDA, SQIVND (reference sequence). This CDR3 is built from 18 residues. Here the CDR3 DNA reads TGTGCCAGTAGTTCCCCACCGGGACAGTGGTATAGCAATCAGCCCCAGCATTTT. Its protein product is CASSSPPGQWYSNQPQHF.

J is TRBJ1-4 and V is TRBV6-6, with D possibly TRBD1 on 5 matching bases. V was cut by 2 bases and J by 8 bases, with 9 bases left in between. The CDR3 is 13 amino acids. Germline CDR1 and CDR2: MNHNY and SVGAGI (reference sequence). This chain's CDR3 is CASSYPGLEKLFF. CDR3 in DNA: TGTGCCAGCAGTTACCCAGGGCTGGAAAAACTGTTTTTT.

The rearrangement uses TRBV9 and TRBJ2-1; no clear D gene. Trimming took off 3 bases at V and 5 bases at J, with 15 bases between the two ends. Germline V gives CDR1 SGDLS, CDR2 YYNGEE. The CDR3 has 15 residues. The DNA of the CDR3 is TGTGCCAGCAGCGCCCAGCCGGCCATCGACAATGAGCAGTTCTTC. Translation: CASSAQPAIDNEQFF.

The rearrangement links TRBV7-3 to TRBJ2-2, with D unresolved. Trimming took 3 bases from V and 4 from J, leaving 6 bases between them. Germline V gene sequence: CDR1 SGHTA, CDR2 FQGTGA. This CDR3 comprises 13 residues. The DNA of the CDR3 is TGTGCCAGCAGCTTGCGGATCACCGGGGAGCTGTTTTTT. Its protein product is CASSLRITGELFF.

This chain connects TRBV29-1 to TRBJ1-1; TRBD1 aligns across 7 bases. CDR3 length equals 17 residues. V was clipped by 0 bases and J by 7 bases; unmatched bases: 17. Germline V CDR1 and CDR2: SQVTM, ANQGSEA. CDR3 DNA sequence: TGCAGCGTTGAAGAGACAGGGTTTTTCGGAGTCCCGGGTGAAGCTTTCTTT. Translation gives CSVEETGFFGVPGEAFF.

This chain joins TRBV10-3 and TRBJ2-3; 12 nucleotides line up with TRBD2. This CDR3 region has 16 residues. Germline V lookup: CDR1 ENHRY, CDR2 SYGVKD. With 2 bases clipped from V and 3 bases from J, the junction kept 3 bases outside the gene matches. The CDR3 DNA sequence: TGTGCCATCAGTGAGAGGACTAGCGGGGCAACAGATACGCAGTATTTT. Translating gives CAISERTSGATDTQYF.

This chain links TRBV28 with TRBJ1-2; D not resolved. Germline-derived CDR1 and CDR2 are MDHEN and SYDVKM. The CDR3 totals 13 residues. Trimming cost V 3 bases and J 4 bases, with 9 bases left between them. CDR3 nucleotide sequence: TGTGCCAGCAGTTTCCGGGGAGGCTATGGCTACACCTTC. Translation: CASSFRGGYGYTF.

In DNA form, the CDR3 reads TGTGCCGCCAGCGGGGCAGGGAACACCTACGAGCAGTACTTC. This translates into CAASGAGNTYEQYF. J is TRBJ2-7 and V is TRBV6-5; the match to TRBD2 covers 7 bases. Germline trimming cut 11 bases from V and 2 bases from J; bases unmatched to any gene: 12. CDR1 MNHEY and CDR2 SVGAGI come from the germline V gene. This CDR3 has 14 amino acids.